These 9 T cell receptor beta chains originate from one sample sequenced in a study of CD8 T cells in ankylosing spondylitis. Study-wide points: Made up of under ten highly homologous variants, a TCR beta motif appeared characteristic of ankylosing spondylitis blood.

Their antigens are not known. One entry per CDR3 protein, called by TCRdb with MiXCR from the 5' RACE reads. The profile shows more than 650,000 distinct CDR3 sequences, about 12% of them singletons. Material for sequencing was blood, either unsorted or a sorted T cell fraction (not recorded which). The receptors originated from a male donor with ankylosing spondylitis.

This clonotype was seen a few times. The chain uses TRBV15 and TRBJ1-1, with 9 bases matching TRBD1. The CDR3 extends over 14 amino acids. The germline V gene has CDR1 LNHNV and CDR2 YYDKDF (reference sequence). Trimming cost V 3 bases and J 4 bases; bases outside gene matches: 3. CDR3 DNA: TGTGCCACCAGCAGCGGACAGGGGACCACTGAAGCTTTCTTT. Protein sequence: CATSSGQGTTEAFF.

This clonotype was recorded at least ten times. This chain joins TRBV20-1 and TRBJ2-5; D is ambiguous. Germline lookup yields CDR1 DFQATT and CDR2 SNEGSKA (reference sequence). The CDR3 extends over 12 amino acids. V shed 6 bases and J shed 2 bases, with 10 bases lying between them. In DNA form, the CDR3 reads TGCAGTGCAGAGAGGCAGCAAGAGACCCAGTACTTC. Its translation is CSAERQQETQYF.

The V call is TRBV5-1, the J call TRBJ2-3; D possibly corresponds to TRBD2 (6 bases). CDR3 length: 16 residues. The germline V and J ends were trimmed by 4 bases and 2 bases, with 17 bases remaining between them. Germline-derived CDR1 and CDR2 are SGHRS and YFSETQ. CDR3 amino acids: CASSPFTDYNTDTQYF. The CDR3 DNA follows: TGCGCCAGCAGCCCGTTCACGGACTATAACACAGATACGCAGTATTTT.

The table lists this clonotype with many counts. The V gene is TRBV12-3 or TRBV12-4, the J gene TRBJ1-2; D is possibly TRBD1 (5 bases). The V and J ends lost 5 bases and 8 bases respectively, with 18 bases between them. CDR3 length: 14 residues. In DNA, the CDR3 is TGTGCCAGCAGTCCGGGACGGACACTACGCGGCTACACCTTC. Protein: CASSPGRTLRGYTF.

The chain couples TRBV7-2 to TRBJ1-1; 10 nucleotides match TRBD1. The V segment lost 3 bases and the J segment 3 bases; nucleotides outside the gene matches: 4. Germline values: CDR1 SGHTA, CDR2 FQGNSA. This CDR3 is 15 amino acids long. CDR3 protein: CASSFGTGVYTEAFF. The DNA of the CDR3 is TGTGCCAGCAGCTTTGGGACAGGGGTCTACACTGAAGCTTTCTTT.

The table lists this clonotype with a few counts. The chain uses TRBV9 and TRBJ2-7, with TRBD2 matching 11 bases. The junction had 3 bases not matched to a gene; V was cut back by 0 bases and J by 4 bases. There are 15 residues in the CDR3. From germline, CDR1 is SGDLS and CDR2 YYNGEE. This CDR3 is CASSVGLAGSYEQYF. The CDR3 region has the DNA TGTGCCAGCAGCGTAGGACTAGCGGGGTCTTACGAGCAGTACTTC.

In this sample, this clonotype turned up a few times. The rearrangement joins TRBV12-3 or TRBV12-4 to TRBJ2-3, with TRBD2 matching 9 bases. V gave up 1 base and J gave up 3 bases; unmatched junction bases: 2. This CDR3 is built from 15 residues. The CDR3 protein is CASSLGLAETDTQYF. DNA for the CDR3: TGTGCCAGCAGTTTAGGACTAGCGGAAACAGATACGCAGTATTTT.

This CDR3 reads CATSDLASGETQYF. CDR3 nucleotide sequence: TGTGCCACCAGTGATCTCGCCTCTGGGGAGACCCAGTACTTC. The chain joins TRBV24-1 to TRBJ2-5; no firm D call. CDR1 is KGHDR and CDR2 is SFDVKD in the germline V gene. The CDR3 has 14 residues. V was shortened by 3 bases and J by 5 bases, with 12 bases between the two germline ends.

This clonotype was counted at least ten times. J is TRBJ1-2 and V is TRBV5-1, with D hard to call. Germline-derived CDR1 and CDR2 are SGHRS and YFSETQ. The CDR3 sequence is 12 residues long. Trimming pared 5 bases from V and 0 bases from J, leaving 5 bases between. The CDR3 spells CASSAANYGYTF. The CDR3, as DNA: TGCGCCAGCAGTGCAGCTAACTATGGCTACACCTTC.